The clone carrying this T cell receptor beta chain appeared a few times. Its antigen is unidentified. The sample belongs to a study of T cell repertoires in cytomegalovirus infection. Study in general: Used in the study were CMV epitopes, some recently identified and HLA-C-restricted, others well-studied and HLA-B-restricted. TCR beta signatures that were public indicated CMV infection and matching HLA type.

The ends lost 9 bases at V and 2 bases at J; junction bases unmatched: 5. This CDR3 comprises 14 residues. Study-wide results and limits: Cumulative public TCR beta family frequency identified CMV carriers with the relevant HLA. Clonotype analysis showed dominance of the ex vivo response by HLA-C-restricted CMV-specific TCR beta clonotypes.

Via MiXCR, TCRdb re-called the reads, giving one row per CDR3 protein. The data contain roughly 120,000 distinct CDR3 sequences, 30% to 35% of them singletons. This clonotype was sampled from a human donor in good health (CMV status not recorded). Some clones in this sample may be carry-over from other donors' samples. The source material was CD8+ T cells from cultured PBMCs, sampled from culture after CMV antigen stimulation. The V call is TRBV12-3 or TRBV12-4, the J call TRBJ2-3; 10 bases map to TRBD2. CDR3 nucleotides: TGTGCCAGTACTAGCGGGGTGTCCACAGATACGCAGTATTTT. Amino acids: CASTSGVSTDTQYF.